This T cell receptor beta chain was found in a study of T cells in Graves' hyperthyroidism and ophthalmopathy. Findings of the study overall: Ophthalmopathy was told apart from stable hyperthyroidism by a 13 V-J model. Before onset, ophthalmopathy was predicted by the model a median around 6 months earlier. Blood held most thyroid clonotypes expanded above 0.001 frequency.

It was RNA transcripts that yielded the amplified TCR beta CDR3 regions. HTBI primers were used for first-round RT-PCR of the TCR CDR3. TCRdb re-derived calls from the multiplex PCR reads in MiXCR, one entry per CDR3 protein. The sample includes approximately 410,000 distinct CDR3 sequences, about 15% of them seen just once. This clonotype has a count of ten or more. No antigen is known for it. Sequenced: blood. The clonotype comes from a man aged 18 to 30 with Graves' ophthalmopathy.

CDR3 amino acids: CASGTAYEQYF. The CDR3 region has the DNA TGTGCCAGTGGCACAGCCTACGAGCAGTACTTC. V and J are TRBV2 and TRBJ2-7; D ambiguous. Trimming took 9 bases from V and 2 from J, leaving 8 bases between them. Germline lookup yields CDR1 SNHLY and CDR2 FYNNEI. The CDR3 is made up of 11 amino acids. The variable domain in full, completed from reference TRBV2 and TRBJ2-7, reads EPEVTQTPSHQVTQMGQEVILRCVPISNHLYFYWYRQILGQKVEFLVSFYNNEISEKSEIFDDQFSVERPDGSNFTLKIRSTKLEDSAMYFCASGTAYEQYFGPGTRLTVT.